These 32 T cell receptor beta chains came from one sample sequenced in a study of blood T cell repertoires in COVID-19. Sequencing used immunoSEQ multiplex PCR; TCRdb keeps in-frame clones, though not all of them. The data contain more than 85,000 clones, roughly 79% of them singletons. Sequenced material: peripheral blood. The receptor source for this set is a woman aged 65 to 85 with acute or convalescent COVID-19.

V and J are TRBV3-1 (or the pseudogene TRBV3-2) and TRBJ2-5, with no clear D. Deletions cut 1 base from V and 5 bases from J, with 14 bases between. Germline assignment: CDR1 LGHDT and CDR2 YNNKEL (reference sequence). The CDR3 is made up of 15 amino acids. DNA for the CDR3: TGTGCCAGCAGCCAAGGTCCCACCAGTCTCGAGACCCAGTACTTC. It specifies CASSQGPTSLETQYF.

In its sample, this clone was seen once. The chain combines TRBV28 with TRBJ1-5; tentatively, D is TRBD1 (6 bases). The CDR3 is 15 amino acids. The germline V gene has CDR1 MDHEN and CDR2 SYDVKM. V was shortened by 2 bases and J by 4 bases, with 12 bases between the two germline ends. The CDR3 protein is CASSLRQGWNQPQHF. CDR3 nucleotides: TGTGCCAGCAGTTTAAGGCAGGGGTGGAATCAGCCCCAGCATTTT.

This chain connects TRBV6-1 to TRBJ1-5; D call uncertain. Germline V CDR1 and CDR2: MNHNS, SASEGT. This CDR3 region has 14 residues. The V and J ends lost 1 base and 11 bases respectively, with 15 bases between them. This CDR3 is CASSEGTDLRTQHF. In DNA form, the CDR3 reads TGTGCCAGCAGTGAAGGTACGGATTTGAGGACCCAGCATTTT.

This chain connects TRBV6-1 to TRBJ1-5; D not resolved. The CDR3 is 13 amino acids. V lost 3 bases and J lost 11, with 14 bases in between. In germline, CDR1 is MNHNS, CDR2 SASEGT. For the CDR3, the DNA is TGTGCCAGCAGTGACCCCATTGGGGAGGCCCAGCATTTT. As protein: CASSDPIGEAQHF.

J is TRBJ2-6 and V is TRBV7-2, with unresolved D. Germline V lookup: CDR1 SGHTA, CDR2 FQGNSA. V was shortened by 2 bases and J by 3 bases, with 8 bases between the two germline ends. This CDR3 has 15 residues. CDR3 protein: CASSLQAFGANVLTF. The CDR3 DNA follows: TGTGCCAGCAGCTTACAGGCCTTTGGGGCCAACGTCCTGACTTTC.

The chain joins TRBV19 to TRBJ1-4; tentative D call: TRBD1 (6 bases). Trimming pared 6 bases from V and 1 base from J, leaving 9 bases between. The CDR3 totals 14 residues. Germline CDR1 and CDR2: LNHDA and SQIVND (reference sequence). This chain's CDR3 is CASSNRETNEKLFF. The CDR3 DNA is TGTGCCAGTAGCAACAGGGAAACTAATGAAAAACTGTTTTTT.

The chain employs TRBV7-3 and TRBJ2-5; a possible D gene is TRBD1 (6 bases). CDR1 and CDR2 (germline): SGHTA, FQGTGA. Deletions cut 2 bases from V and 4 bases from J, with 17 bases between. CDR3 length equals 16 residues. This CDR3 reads CASSLFGQGPTETQYF. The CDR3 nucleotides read TGTGCCAGCAGCTTATTCGGTCAGGGGCCGACAGAGACCCAGTACTTC.

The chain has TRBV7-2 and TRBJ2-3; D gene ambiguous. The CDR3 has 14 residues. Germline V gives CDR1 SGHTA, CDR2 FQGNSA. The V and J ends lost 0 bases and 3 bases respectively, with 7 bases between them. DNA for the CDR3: TGTGCCAGCAGCTTAGCTGCGGTTACAGATACGCAGTATTTT. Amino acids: CASSLAAVTDTQYF.

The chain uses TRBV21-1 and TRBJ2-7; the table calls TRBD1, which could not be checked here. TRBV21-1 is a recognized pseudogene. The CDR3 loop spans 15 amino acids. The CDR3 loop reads CASSLKRDRVDEQYF. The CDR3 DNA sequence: TGTGCCAGCAGTCTGAAGAGGGACAGGGTCGACGAGCAGTACTTC.

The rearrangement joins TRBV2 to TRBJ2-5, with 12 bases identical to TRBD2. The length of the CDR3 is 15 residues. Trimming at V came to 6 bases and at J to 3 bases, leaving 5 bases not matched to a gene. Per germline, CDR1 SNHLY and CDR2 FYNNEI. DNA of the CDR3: TGTGCCAGCAGCTCTAGCGGGGGGGCCGAAGAGACCCAGTACTTC. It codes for CASSSSGGAEETQYF.

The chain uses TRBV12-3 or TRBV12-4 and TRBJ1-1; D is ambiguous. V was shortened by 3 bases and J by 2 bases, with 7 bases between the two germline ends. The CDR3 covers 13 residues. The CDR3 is CASSFRINTEAFF. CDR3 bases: TGTGCCAGCAGTTTTCGTATAAACACTGAAGCTTTCTTT.

The CDR3, as DNA: TGTGCCTGGAGTTTTCGCAGGGCTTGGGAGACCCAGTACTTC. Its translation: CAWSFRRAWETQYF. V and J are TRBV30 and TRBJ2-5; D might be TRBD1 (5 bases). This CDR3 has 14 residues. From germline, CDR1 is GTSNPN and CDR2 SVGIG (reference sequence). Trimming stripped 2 bases from V and 5 bases from J, with 15 bases between.

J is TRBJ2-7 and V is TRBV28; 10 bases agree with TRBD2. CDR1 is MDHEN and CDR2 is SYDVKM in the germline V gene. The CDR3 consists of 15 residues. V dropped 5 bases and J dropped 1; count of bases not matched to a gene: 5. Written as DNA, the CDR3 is TGTGCCAGCAGTCGACTAGCGGGCCTGTCCTACGAGCAGTACTTC. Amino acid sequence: CASSRLAGLSYEQYF.

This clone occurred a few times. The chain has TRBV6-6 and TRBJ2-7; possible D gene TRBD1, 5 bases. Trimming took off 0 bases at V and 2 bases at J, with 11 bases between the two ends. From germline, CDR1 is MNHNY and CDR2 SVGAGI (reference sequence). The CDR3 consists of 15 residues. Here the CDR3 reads CASSYSTGATYEQYF. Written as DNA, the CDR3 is TGTGCCAGCAGTTACTCAACAGGTGCTACCTACGAGCAGTACTTC.

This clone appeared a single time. This CDR3 is CASSQTSGGPGGELFF. The CDR3 DNA is TGTGCCAGCAGTCAAACTAGCGGGGGCCCCGGAGGGGAGCTGTTTTTT. This chain links TRBV2 with TRBJ2-2; TRBD2 aligns across 11 bases. J lost 8 bases, V lost 5 bases, and 10 bases had no gene match. Germline V CDR1 and CDR2: SNHLY, FYNNEI. The length of the CDR3 is 16 residues.

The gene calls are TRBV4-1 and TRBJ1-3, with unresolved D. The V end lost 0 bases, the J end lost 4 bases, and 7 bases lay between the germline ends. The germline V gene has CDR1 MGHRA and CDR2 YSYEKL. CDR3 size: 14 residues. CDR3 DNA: TGCGCCAGCAGCCAAGAAGCCTACGGAAACACCATATATTTT. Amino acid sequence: CASSQEAYGNTIYF.

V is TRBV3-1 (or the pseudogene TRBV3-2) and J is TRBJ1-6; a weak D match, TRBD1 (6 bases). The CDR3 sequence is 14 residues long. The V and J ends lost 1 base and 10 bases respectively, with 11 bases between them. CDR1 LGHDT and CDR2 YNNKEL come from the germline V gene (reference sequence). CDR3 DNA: TGTGCCAGCAGCCAAGTACAGGGCGAATCACCCCTCCACTTT. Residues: CASSQVQGESPLHF.

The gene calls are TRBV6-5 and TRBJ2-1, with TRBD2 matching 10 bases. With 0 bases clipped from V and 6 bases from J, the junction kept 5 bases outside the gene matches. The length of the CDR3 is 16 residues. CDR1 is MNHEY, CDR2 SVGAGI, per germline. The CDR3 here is CASSYSWLAGVNEQFF. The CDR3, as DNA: TGTGCCAGCAGTTACTCTTGGCTAGCGGGAGTCAATGAGCAGTTCTTC.

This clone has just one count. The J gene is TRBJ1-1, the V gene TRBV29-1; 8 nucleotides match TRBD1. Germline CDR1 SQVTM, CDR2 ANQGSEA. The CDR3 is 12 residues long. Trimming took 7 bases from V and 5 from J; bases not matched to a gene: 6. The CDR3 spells CSAGQGVTEAFF. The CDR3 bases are TGCAGCGCTGGACAGGGAGTTACTGAAGCTTTCTTT.

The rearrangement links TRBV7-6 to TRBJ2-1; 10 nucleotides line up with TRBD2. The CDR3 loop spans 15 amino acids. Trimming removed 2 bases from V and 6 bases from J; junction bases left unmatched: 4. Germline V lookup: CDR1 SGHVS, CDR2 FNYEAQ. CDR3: CASSLLAGVLNEQFF. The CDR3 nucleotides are TGTGCCAGCAGCTTACTAGCGGGGGTACTCAATGAGCAGTTCTTC.

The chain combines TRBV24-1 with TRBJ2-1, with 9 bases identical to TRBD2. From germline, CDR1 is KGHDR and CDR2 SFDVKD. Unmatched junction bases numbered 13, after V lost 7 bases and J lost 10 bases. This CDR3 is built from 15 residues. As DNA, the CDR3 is TGTGCCACCAGCGTTAGCGGGAGAATTGTCCGCGAGCAGTTCTTC. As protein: CATSVSGRIVREQFF.

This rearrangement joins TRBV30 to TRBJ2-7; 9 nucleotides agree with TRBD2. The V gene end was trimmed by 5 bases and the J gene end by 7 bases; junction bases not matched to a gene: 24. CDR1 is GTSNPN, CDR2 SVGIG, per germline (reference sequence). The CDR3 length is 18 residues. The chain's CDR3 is CAWGGRDRGGGGGLEQYF. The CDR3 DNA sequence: TGTGCCTGGGGGGGCCGGGACAGAGGTGGCGGGGGGGGATTGGAGCAGTACTTC.

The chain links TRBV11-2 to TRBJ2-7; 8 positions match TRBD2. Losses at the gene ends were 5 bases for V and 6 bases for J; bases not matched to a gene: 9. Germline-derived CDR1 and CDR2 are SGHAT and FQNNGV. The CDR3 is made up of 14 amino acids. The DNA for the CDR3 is TGTGCCAGCAGCCCTTCGGGACTAGGTGGCGAGCAGTACTTC. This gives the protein CASSPSGLGGEQYF.

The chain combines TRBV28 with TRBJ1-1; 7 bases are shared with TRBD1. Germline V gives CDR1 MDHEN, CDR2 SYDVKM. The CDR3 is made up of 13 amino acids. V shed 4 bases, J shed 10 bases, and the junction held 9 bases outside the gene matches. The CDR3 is CASSSSQGLVAFF. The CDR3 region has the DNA TGTGCCAGCAGTTCTTCACAGGGGTTGGTAGCTTTCTTT.

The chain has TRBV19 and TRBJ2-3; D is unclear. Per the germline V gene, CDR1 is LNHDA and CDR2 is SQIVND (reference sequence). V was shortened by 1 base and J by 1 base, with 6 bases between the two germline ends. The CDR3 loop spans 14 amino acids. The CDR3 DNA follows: TGTGCCAGTAGTATAGGTCCAGGCACAGATACGCAGTATTTT. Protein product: CASSIGPGTDTQYF.

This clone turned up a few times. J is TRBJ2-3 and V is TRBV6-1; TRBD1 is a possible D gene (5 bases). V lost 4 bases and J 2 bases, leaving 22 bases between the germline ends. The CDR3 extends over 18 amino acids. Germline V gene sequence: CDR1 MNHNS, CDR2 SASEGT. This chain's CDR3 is CASSARTLQAYYTDTQYF. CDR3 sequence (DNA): TGTGCCAGCAGTGCCCGCACCCTACAGGCTTACTACACAGATACGCAGTATTTT.

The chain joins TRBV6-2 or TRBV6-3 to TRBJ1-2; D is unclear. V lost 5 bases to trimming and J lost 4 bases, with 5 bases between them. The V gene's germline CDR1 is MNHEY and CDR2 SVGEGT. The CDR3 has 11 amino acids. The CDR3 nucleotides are TGTGCCAGCAGTCGACTCTATGGCTACACCTTC. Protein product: CASSRLYGYTF.

The CDR3 DNA is TGTGCCACCAGCAGAGATCAGGGCAGGGGGATGACCTACGAGCAGTACTTC. Its protein product is CATSRDQGRGMTYEQYF. The rearrangement uses TRBV15 and TRBJ2-7; 7 nucleotides agree with TRBD1. V shed 0 bases and J 2 bases; nucleotides not matched to a gene: 10. CDR1 is LNHNV and CDR2 is YYDKDF in the germline V gene (reference sequence). The CDR3 extends over 17 amino acids.

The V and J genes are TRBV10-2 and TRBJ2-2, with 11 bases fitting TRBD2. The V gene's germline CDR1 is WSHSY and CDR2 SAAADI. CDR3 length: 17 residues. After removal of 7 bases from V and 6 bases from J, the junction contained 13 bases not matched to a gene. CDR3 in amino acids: CASTAPSYSGGAGELFF. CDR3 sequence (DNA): TGCGCCAGCACCGCACCCTCATATAGCGGGGGGGCCGGGGAGCTGTTTTTT.

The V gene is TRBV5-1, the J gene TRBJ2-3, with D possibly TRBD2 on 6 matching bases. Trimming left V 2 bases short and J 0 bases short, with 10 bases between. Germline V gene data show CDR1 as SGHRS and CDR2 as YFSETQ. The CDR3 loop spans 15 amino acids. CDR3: CASSFGGVSTDTQYF. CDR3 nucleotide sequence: TGCGCCAGCAGCTTCGGGGGAGTTAGCACAGATACGCAGTATTTT.

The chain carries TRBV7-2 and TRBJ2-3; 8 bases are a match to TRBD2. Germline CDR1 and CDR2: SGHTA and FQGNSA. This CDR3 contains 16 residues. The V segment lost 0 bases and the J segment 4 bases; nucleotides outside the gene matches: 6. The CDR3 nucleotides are TGTGCCAGCAGCTTAGCAAGCGGGGGATACGCAGATACGCAGTATTTT. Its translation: CASSLASGGYADTQYF.

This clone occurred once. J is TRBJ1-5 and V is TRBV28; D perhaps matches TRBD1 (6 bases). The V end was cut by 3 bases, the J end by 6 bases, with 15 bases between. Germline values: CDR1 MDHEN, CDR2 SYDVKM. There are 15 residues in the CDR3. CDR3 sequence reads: CASSLAGANSQPQHF. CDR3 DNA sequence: TGTGCCAGCAGTTTGGCAGGGGCAAATTCTCAGCCCCAGCATTTT. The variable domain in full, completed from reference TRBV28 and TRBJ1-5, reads DVKVTQSSRYLVKRTGEKVFLECVQDMDHENMFWYRQDPGLGLRLIYFSYDVKMKEKGDIPEGYSVSREKKERFSLILESASTNQTSMYLCASSLAGANSQPQHFGDGTRLSIL.